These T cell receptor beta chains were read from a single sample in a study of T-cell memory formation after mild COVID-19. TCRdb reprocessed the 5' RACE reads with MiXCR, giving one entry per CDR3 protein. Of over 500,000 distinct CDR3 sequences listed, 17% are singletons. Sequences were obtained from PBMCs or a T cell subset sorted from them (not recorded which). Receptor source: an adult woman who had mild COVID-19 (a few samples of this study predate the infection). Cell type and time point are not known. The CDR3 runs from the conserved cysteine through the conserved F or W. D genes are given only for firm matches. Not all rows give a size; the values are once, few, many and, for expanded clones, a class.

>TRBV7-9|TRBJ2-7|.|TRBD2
CASSRGTSGRNPYEQYF
TGTGCCAGCAGCCGGGGGACTAGCGGGAGGAATCCCTACGAGCAGTACTTC
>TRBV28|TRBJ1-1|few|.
CASSLDQGLNTEAFF
TGTGCCAGCAGTTTAGATCAGGGTTTGAACACTGAAGCTTTCTTT
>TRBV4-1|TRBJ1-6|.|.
CASSQTPGYNSPLHF
TGCGCCAGCAGCCAGACACCGGGCTATAATTCACCCCTCCACTTT
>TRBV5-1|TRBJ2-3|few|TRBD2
CASSLQGTSRSTDTQYF
TGCGCCAGCAGCTTGCAGGGGACTAGCCGAAGCACAGATACGCAGTATTTT
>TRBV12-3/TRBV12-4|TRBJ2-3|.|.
CASSLEQGRADTQYF
TGTGCCAGCAGTTTAGAGCAGGGTAGGGCAGATACGCAGTATTTT
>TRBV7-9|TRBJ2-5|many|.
CASSQTGVGETQYF
TGTGCCAGCAGCCAGACAGGAGTTGGAGAGACCCAGTACTTC
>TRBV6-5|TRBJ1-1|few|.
CASSYSRGGEAFF
TGTGCCAGCAGTTACTCGAGAGGGGGTGAAGCTTTCTTT
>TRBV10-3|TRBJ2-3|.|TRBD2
CAISTAGVTDTQYF
TGTGCCATCTCAACGGCGGGAGTAACAGATACGCAGTATTTT
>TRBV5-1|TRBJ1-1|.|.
CASRSRTDNTEAFF
TGCGCCAGCAGATCTCGGACAGACAACACTGAAGCTTTCTTT
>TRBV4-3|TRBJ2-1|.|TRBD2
CASSLQREGLNEQFF
TGCGCCAGCAGCCTTCAACGGGAGGGCCTTAATGAGCAGTTCTTC
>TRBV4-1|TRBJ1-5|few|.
CASTSVAGGNQPQHF
TGCGCCAGCACCAGCGTGGCGGGGGGCAATCAGCCCCAGCATTTT
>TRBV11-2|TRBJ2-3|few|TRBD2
CASSLGPAGSTDTQYF
TGTGCCAGCAGCTTAGGTCCAGCGGGAAGCACAGATACGCAGTATTTT
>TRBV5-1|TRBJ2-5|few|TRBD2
CASSLGTSGVRQETQYF
TGCGCCAGCAGCTTGGGGACTAGCGGGGTGCGCCAAGAGACCCAGTACTTC
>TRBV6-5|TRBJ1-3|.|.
CASSSGLGGHTIYF
TGTGCCAGCAGTTCCGGGCTTGGAGGACACACCATATATTTT
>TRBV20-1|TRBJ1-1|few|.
CSARYPMNTEAFF
TGCAGTGCTAGATACCCAATGAACACTGAAGCTTTCTTT
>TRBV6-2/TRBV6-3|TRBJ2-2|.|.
CASSYSGEDTGELFF
TGTGCCAGCAGTTACTCGGGGGAAGACACCGGGGAGCTGTTTTTT
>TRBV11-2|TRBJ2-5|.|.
CASSRTGSSQETQYF
TGTGCCAGCAGCCGCACAGGGAGTTCTCAAGAGACCCAGTACTTC
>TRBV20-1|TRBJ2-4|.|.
CSASPLVGSKNIQYF
TGCAGTGCTAGCCCGCTTGTAGGGTCCAAAAACATTCAGTACTTC
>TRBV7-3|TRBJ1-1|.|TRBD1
CASSLRGGDSAFF
TGTGCCAGCAGCTTACGAGGGGGCGATTCTGCTTTCTTT
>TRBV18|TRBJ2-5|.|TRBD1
CASSPDRKTQYF
TGTGCCAGCTCACCGGACAGGAAGACCCAGTACTTC
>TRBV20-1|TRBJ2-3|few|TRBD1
CSATGTGSWTDTQYF
TGCAGTGCTACCGGGACAGGGTCTTGGACAGATACGCAGTATTTT
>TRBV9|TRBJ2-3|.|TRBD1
CASSVGNRGFTDTQYF
TGTGCCAGCAGCGTAGGTAACAGGGGCTTCACAGATACGCAGTATTTT
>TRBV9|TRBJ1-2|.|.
CASSAGGFGYTF
TGTGCCAGCAGCGCCGGGGGCTTTGGCTACACCTTC
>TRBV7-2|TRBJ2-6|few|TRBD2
CASSLAPSGRRNSGANVLTF
TGTGCCAGCAGCTTAGCACCTAGCGGGCGCCGTAACTCTGGGGCCAACGTCCTGACTTTC
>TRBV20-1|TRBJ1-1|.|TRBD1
CSAHGTGESTEAFF
TGCAGTGCGCATGGGACAGGGGAGTCCACTGAAGCTTTCTTT
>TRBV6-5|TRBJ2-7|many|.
CASRQGSYEQYF
TGTGCCAGCAGACAGGGTTCCTACGAGCAGTACTTC
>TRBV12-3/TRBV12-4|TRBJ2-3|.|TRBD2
CASSFLPSGSFTDTQYF
TGTGCCAGCAGTTTTTTACCCAGCGGGAGCTTCACAGATACGCAGTATTTT
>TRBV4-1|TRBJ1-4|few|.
CASSQGFVTLGENEKLFF
TGCGCCAGCAGCCAAGGGTTCGTGACCTTAGGGGAAAATGAAAAACTGTTTTTT
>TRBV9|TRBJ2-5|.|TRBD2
CASSANLLAGGQETQYF
TGTGCCAGCAGCGCAAACCTCTTAGCGGGAGGGCAAGAGACCCAGTACTTC
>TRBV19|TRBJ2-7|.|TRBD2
CASRIAGNSYEQYF
TGTGCCAGTCGAATAGCGGGCAATTCCTACGAGCAGTACTTC
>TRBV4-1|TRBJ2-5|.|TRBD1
CASSSVIGTGGIETQYF
TGCGCCAGCAGCTCCGTTATCGGGACAGGGGGCATAGAGACCCAGTACTTC
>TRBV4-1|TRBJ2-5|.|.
CASSHTDNQETQYF
TGCGCCAGCAGCCATACGGACAACCAAGAGACCCAGTACTTC
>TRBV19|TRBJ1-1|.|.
CASFWGHTEAFF
TGTGCCAGTTTCTGGGGGCACACTGAAGCTTTCTTT
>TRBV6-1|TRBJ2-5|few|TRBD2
CASSDWGGSQETQYF
TGTGCCAGCAGTGATTGGGGGGGATCTCAAGAGACCCAGTACTTC
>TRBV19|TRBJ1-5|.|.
CASTTSRAGVYSNQPQHF
TGTGCCAGTACCACAAGCCGGGCAGGGGTTTATAGCAATCAGCCCCAGCATTTT
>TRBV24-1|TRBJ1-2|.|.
CATSDRDPDYGYTF
TGTGCCACCAGTGACAGAGACCCGGACTATGGCTACACCTTC
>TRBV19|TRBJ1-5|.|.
CASGDGDPQHF
TGTGCCAGTGGAGATGGGGACCCCCAGCATTTT
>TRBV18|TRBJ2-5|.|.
CASSPSRETQYF
TGTGCCAGCTCACCGTCGAGGGAGACCCAGTACTTC
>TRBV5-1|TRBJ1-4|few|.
CASSPAGPTNEKLFF
TGCGCCAGCAGCCCCGCGGGCCCAACAAATGAAAAACTGTTTTTT
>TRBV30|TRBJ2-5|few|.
CAWSTGPWETQYF
TGTGCCTGGAGTACCGGGCCGTGGGAGACCCAGTACTTC
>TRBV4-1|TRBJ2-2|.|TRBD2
CASSQEGTTVYTGELFF
TGCGCCAGCAGCCAAGAGGGGACTACCGTTTACACCGGGGAGCTGTTTTTT
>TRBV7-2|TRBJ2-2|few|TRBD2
CASSPRTSGGNTGELFF
TGTGCCAGCAGCCCTCGGACTAGCGGGGGGAACACCGGGGAGCTGTTTTTT